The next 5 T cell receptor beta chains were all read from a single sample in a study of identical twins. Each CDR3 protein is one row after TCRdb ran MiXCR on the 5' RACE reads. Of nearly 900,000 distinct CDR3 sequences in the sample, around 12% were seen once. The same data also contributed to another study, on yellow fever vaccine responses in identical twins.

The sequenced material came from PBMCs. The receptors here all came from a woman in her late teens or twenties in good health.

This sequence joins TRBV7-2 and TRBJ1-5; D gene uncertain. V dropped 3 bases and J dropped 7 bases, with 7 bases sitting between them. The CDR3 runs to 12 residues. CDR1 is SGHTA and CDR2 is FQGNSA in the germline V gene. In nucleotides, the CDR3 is TGTGCCAGCAGCTTGATGAGCCAGCCCCAGCATTTT. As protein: CASSLMSQPQHF.

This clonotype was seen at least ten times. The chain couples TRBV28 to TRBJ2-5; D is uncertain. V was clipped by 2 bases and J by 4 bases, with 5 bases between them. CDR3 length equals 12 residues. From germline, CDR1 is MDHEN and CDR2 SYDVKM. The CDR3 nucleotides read TGTGCCAGCAGTTTACGGACAGAGACCCAGTACTTC. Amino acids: CASSLRTETQYF.

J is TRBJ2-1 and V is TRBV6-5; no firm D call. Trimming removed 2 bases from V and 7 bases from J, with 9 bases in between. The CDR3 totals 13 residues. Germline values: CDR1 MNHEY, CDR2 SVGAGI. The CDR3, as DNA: TGTGCCAGCAGTTACGGGCGTTCTAATGAGCAGTTCTTC. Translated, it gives CASSYGRSNEQFF.

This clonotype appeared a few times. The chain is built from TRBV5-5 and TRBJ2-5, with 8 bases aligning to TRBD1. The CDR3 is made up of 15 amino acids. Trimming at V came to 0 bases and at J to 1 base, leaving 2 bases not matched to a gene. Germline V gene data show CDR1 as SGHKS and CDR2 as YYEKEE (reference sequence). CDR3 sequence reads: CASSLEGTGQETQYF. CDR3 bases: TGTGCCAGCAGCTTGGAGGGGACAGGCCAAGAGACCCAGTACTTC. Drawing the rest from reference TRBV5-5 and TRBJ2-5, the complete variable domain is DAGVTQSPTHLIKTRGQQVTLRCSPISGHKSVSWYQQVLGQGPQFIFQYYEKEERGRGNFPDRFSARQFPNYSSELNVNALLLGDSALYLCASSLEGTGQETQYFGPGTRLLVL.

The CDR3: CASCGWAGKNTGELFF. The CDR3 bases are TGTGCCAGCTGTGGCTGGGCGGGAAAGAACACCGGGGAGCTGTTTTTT. The chain has TRBV6-1 and TRBJ2-2; TRBD2 is a possible D gene (6 bases). The CDR3 is 16 residues long. The ends were cut back, 8 bases at V and 1 base at J, with 17 bases in the middle. The V gene's germline CDR1 is MNHNS and CDR2 SASEGT.